Reported below is one T cell receptor (beta chain). Through a sample-barcoded 5' primer and a J-beta primer mix, a second PCR was run for roughly 7 to 11 cycles. TCRdb independently ran MiXCR on the 5' RACE reads; one entry per CDR3 protein. The profile covers approximately 730,000 distinct CDR3 sequences, with approximately 55% appearing a single time and 41% taken by the ten largest. Germline lookup yields CDR1 MGHRA and CDR2 YSYEKL. Trimming removed 0 bases from V and 3 bases from J, with 12 bases in between. This CDR3 spans 15 amino acids. This record comes from a study of blood T cells in healthy people across ages. No fewer than 7 million PBMCs went into each sample.

The source material was blood. The TCR was taken from an elderly man in good health. The rearrangement links TRBV4-1 to TRBJ2-7, with TRBD1 as a possible D gene (5 bases). The CDR3 bases are TGCGCCAGCAGCCAAGATTCAGGGAAAATCTACGAGCAGTACTTC. Amino acid sequence: CASSQDSGKIYEQYF.